Sequencing of this T cell receptor (beta chain) was carried out in a study of T cell responses to AZD1222 COVID-19 vaccine. Generated by immunoSEQ multiplex PCR, the TCRdb table keeps only in-frame clones and is missing some. This sample yields about 120,000 clones, of which around 94% are seen a single time; over 1.5% belongs to the top ten. Broader study findings: It should be noted that donors were predominantly white British and more often female, and clonal diversity was possibly underestimated. Vaccine-associated CD4 TCRs spanned spike, dominant at 160-218 and 743-854. Scientists sampled the repertoires only once the peak T cell response had passed.

Comments on this clone: Its antigen remains unknown.

CDR3 length: 18 amino acids. Germline assignment: CDR1 LGHNA and CDR2 YSLEER. Germline trimming cut 1 base from V and 6 bases from J; bases unmatched to any gene: 10. This chain joins TRBV4-3 and TRBJ1-6; the match to TRBD1 covers 9 bases. The clonotype originates from an adult in good health. The material was peripheral blood, obtained on day 0 of AZD1222 vaccination. CDR3 bases: TGCGCCAGCAGCCAAGCTTCGATACAGGGGGCCGGTAATTCACCCCTCCACTTT. Its protein is CASSQASIQGAGNSPLHF.